A selection of T cell receptor beta chains follows, all from one sample in a study of OX40 agonist ivuxolimab in advanced cancers. The table came from immunoSEQ multiplex PCR; TCRdb's copy has only in-frame clones and leaves some out. Here the sample spans some 62,000 clones, just under 85% being singletons. Sequencing used CD4+ or CD8+ T cells sorted from blood, obtained in a trial of the OX40 agonist ivuxolimab. The receptors were sampled from an adult with an advanced solid tumor such as melanoma, head and neck, liver or kidney cancer. The CDR3 runs from the conserved cysteine through the conserved F or W. D genes are given only for firm matches. Where a row states a size, it is once, few, many or the class of an expanded clone; other rows omit it.

D,size,J,V,DNA,CDR3
TRBD2,NA,TRBJ2-3,TRBV28,TGTGCCAGCACAGCGGGACGGGTTCCTACGCAGTATTTT,CASTAGRVPTQYF
NA,few,TRBJ1-4,TRBV19,TGTGCCAGTAGTATTAACGGGTATGAAAAACTGTTTTTT,CASSINGYEKLFF
TRBD2,NA,TRBJ2-1,TRBV19,TGTGCCAGTAGTAGTAGAGCGGGATCTCATGAGCAGTTCTTC,CASSSRAGSHEQFF
NA,NA,TRBJ1-5,TRBV4-1,TGCGCCAGCAGCCAAGGAATTAAGGACCGTTACAATCAGCCCCAGCATTTT,CASSQGIKDRYNQPQHF
NA,NA,TRBJ2-7,TRBV10-1,TGCGCCAGCAGTCCCGGGCCAAAACCCTACGAGCAGTACTTC,CASSPGPKPYEQYF
NA,few,TRBJ2-5,TRBV11-3,TGTGCCAGCAGCTTAGACGTAGAGACCCAGTACTTC,CASSLDVETQYF
TRBD2,few,TRBJ2-5,TRBV28,TGTGCCAGCAGTTTACCGACTAGCGGGAGTGAGACCCAGTACTTC,CASSLPTSGSETQYF
TRBD1,medium-sized,TRBJ1-5,TRBV19,TGTGCCAGCGGGGGGGGACAGGGCGGCAATCAGCCCCAGCATTTT,CASGGGQGGNQPQHF
NA,NA,TRBJ2-7,TRBV25-1,TGTGCCAGCAGTGAGGGCTCAGGGGACGAGCAGTACTTC,CASSEGSGDEQYF
NA,NA,TRBJ1-6,TRBV7-2,TGTGCCAGCAGATTATGGGGGGATTCACCCCTCCACTTT,CASRLWGDSPLHF
TRBD1,NA,TRBJ2-2,TRBV15,TGTGCCACCAGCGCTCGGACAGGGGGCGCAGACGGGGAGCTGTTTTTT,CATSARTGGADGELFF
TRBD2,NA,TRBJ2-5,TRBV7-8,TGTGCCAGCAGGAGGGGACTAGCGGGAGCCCAAGAGACCCAGTACTTC,CASRRGLAGAQETQYF
NA,NA,TRBJ1-5,TRBV19,TGTGCCAGTAGTATCGAATGGGAGGGTCCCCGCAATCAGCCCCAGCATTTT,CASSIEWEGPRNQPQHF
TRBD1,NA,TRBJ1-1,TRBV4-3,TGCGCCAGCAGCCGACAGGGGCCGACTGAAGCTTTCTTT,CASSRQGPTEAFF
NA,NA,TRBJ2-1,TRBV7-6,TGTGCCAGCAGCTCGGGAGATCGGTACAATGAGCAGTTCTTC,CASSSGDRYNEQFF
TRBD2,NA,TRBJ2-1,TRBV19,TGTGCCAGTAGTGGTCGCCTAGCGGGAGTGAACAATGAGCAGTTCTTC,CASSGRLAGVNNEQFF
TRBD2,NA,TRBJ2-1,TRBV4-2,TGTGCCAGCAGCCAGGACTTGGGGACTAGCGGATTCAGGGGCAATGAGCAGTTCTTC,CASSQDLGTSGFRGNEQFF
NA,NA,TRBJ2-7,TRBV30,TGTGCCTGGAGTCCCCTGGCGGGGGAGCAGTACTTC,CAWSPLAGEQYF
TRBD1,NA,TRBJ1-5,TRBV9,TGTGCCAGCAGCTCGGGGACAGACCATCAGCCCCAGCATTTT,CASSSGTDHQPQHF
NA,NA,TRBJ1-3,TRBV7-2,TGTGCCAGCAGCTCCCCCGGCGGAGCTTCTGGAAACACCATATATTTT,CASSSPGGASGNTIYF
NA,once,TRBJ2-2,TRBV5-1,TGCGCCAGCAGCCAAAGGCTAGCCGGCTCCACCGGGGAGCTGTTTTTT,CASSQRLAGSTGELFF
NA,NA,TRBJ1-1,TRBV5-1,TGCGCCAGCAGCTTGGGATCGGGGGCCAACACTGAAGCTTTCTTT,CASSLGSGANTEAFF
TRBD1,NA,TRBJ1-2,TRBV28,TGTGCCAGCAGGGACAGGGTAAACTATGGCTACACCTTC,CASRDRVNYGYTF
TRBD1,NA,TRBJ2-3,TRBV5-6,TGTGCCAGCAGCTTGAAGGGGGCAACCGGCACAGATACGCAGTATTTT,CASSLKGATGTDTQYF
TRBD1,NA,TRBJ2-7,TRBV30,TGTGCCTGGAGAATAGGACAGGGGCTCGACGAGCAGTACTTC,CAWRIGQGLDEQYF
NA,NA,TRBJ2-3,TRBV21-1,TGTGCCAGCAGCAAAGCGCCAAGGGGTTGTACAGATACGCAGTATTTT,CASSKAPRGCTDTQYF
TRBD1,NA,TRBJ2-1,TRBV18,TGTGCCAGCTCACTATCCGGGACAGGGGGCTATGAGCAGTTCTTC,CASSLSGTGGYEQFF
TRBD2,medium-sized,TRBJ2-1,TRBV11-3,TGTGCCAGCAGCTTATCGGTAGCGGGAGAGTCTGAGCAGTTCTTC,CASSLSVAGESEQFF
TRBD2,NA,TRBJ2-7,TRBV5-6,TGTGCCAGCAGCTTAACCGGGACTAGCGTCTACGAGCAGTACTTC,CASSLTGTSVYEQYF
NA,NA,TRBJ2-3,TRBV21-1,TGTGCCAGCAGCAAAGTAGGCCGACTAGCTACAGATACGCAGTATTTT,CASSKVGRLATDTQYF
NA,NA,TRBJ2-7,TRBV5-6,TGTGCCAGCAGCTTTCAGCGCTCCTACGAGCAGTACTTC,CASSFQRSYEQYF